What follows are 21 T cell receptor beta chains derived from one specimen sequenced in a study of blood T cells in healthy people across ages. A sample-barcoded 5' primer and a J-beta primer mix were used in a second PCR of roughly 6 to 11 cycles. TCRdb called the 5' RACE reads again in MiXCR, with one record for every CDR3 protein. In the table there are 800,000 to 950,000 distinct CDR3 sequences, just under 30% of which are singletons. This same sample was also part of a study on T cells of mothers and their children.

Sequencing input: blood. The receptors derive from a woman aged 40 to 55 in good health.

This clonotype was seen ten or more times. The rearrangement links TRBV20-1 to TRBJ2-3, with TRBD1 matching 7 bases. The germline V gene has CDR1 DFQATT and CDR2 SNEGSKA (reference sequence). With 8 bases clipped from V and 2 bases from J, the junction kept 10 bases outside the gene matches. The CDR3 runs 14 residues. The CDR3 loop reads CSFVPGQNTDTQYF. The CDR3 bases are TGCAGTTTTGTACCGGGACAGAACACAGATACGCAGTATTTT.

The rearrangement joins TRBV10-3 to TRBJ1-3, with D possibly being TRBD1 (6 bases). Germline lookup yields CDR1 ENHRY and CDR2 SYGVKD. The CDR3 runs to 18 residues. V was shortened by 3 bases and J by 0 bases, with 18 bases between the two germline ends. CDR3 residues: CAISDRDISLSSGNTIYF. The CDR3 coding sequence is TGTGCCATCAGTGACAGGGACATCTCACTGAGCTCTGGAAACACCATATATTTT.

A note on this clonotype: With a much larger clone just one base away, this may be a read error. This chain uses TRBV25-1 with TRBJ2-7; weak D call: TRBD1 (6 bases). Germline V lookup: CDR1 MGHDK, CDR2 SYGVNS. Trimming stripped 3 bases from V and 7 bases from J, with 22 bases between. The CDR3 length is 16 residues. The CDR3 is CASSDPTGNRADEQYF. The CDR3 DNA sequence: TGTGCCAGCAGTGACCCAACAGGGAATAGAGCCGATGAGCAGTACTTC.

This clonotype has a handful of counts. One base away lies a much larger clone, so this may be a sequencing read error. This rearrangement joins TRBV6-5 to TRBJ2-5; TRBD1 agrees at 10 bases. CDR3 size: 17 residues. Per germline, CDR1 MNHEY and CDR2 SVGAGI. The CDR3 region is CASSYSWTGGPQEAQYF. Here the CDR3 DNA reads TGTGCCAGCAGTTATTCCTGGACAGGGGGTCCTCAAGAGGCCCAGTACTTC.

This clonotype was counted ten times or more. The chain carries TRBV6-1 and TRBJ2-7; TRBD1 matches at 10 bases. The V segment lost 2 bases and the J segment 3 bases; nucleotides outside the gene matches: 4. Germline assignment: CDR1 MNHNS and CDR2 SASEGT. The CDR3 totals 15 residues. This CDR3 is CASSESRTGGYEQYF. CDR3 nucleotides: TGTGCCAGCAGTGAATCTCGGACAGGGGGCTACGAGCAGTACTTC.

This clonotype was detected many times. The chain is built from TRBV21-1 and TRBJ2-5; TRBD1 is the table's D call, not checked against the DNA. TRBV21-1 is annotated as a pseudogene. The CDR3 runs to 13 residues. The CDR3 here is CASNTGWKETQYF. The DNA of the CDR3 is TGTGCCAGCAACACCGGGTGGAAAGAGACCCAGTACTTC.

This clonotype was recorded a few times. The genes are TRBV20-1 and TRBJ1-5; D gene uncertain. The length of the CDR3 is 12 residues. Germline V gives CDR1 DFQATT, CDR2 SNEGSKA (reference sequence). The V and J ends lost 1 base and 3 bases respectively, with 4 bases between them. The CDR3 loop reads CSARGHNQPQHF. For the CDR3, the DNA is TGCAGTGCTAGAGGACACAATCAGCCCCAGCATTTT.

In this sample, this clonotype turned up many times. This chain connects TRBV20-1 to TRBJ1-2, with a weak D call TRBD1 (5 bases). CDR1 is DFQATT and CDR2 is SNEGSKA in the germline V gene (reference sequence). The CDR3 has 12 residues. V was shortened by 2 bases and J by 7 bases, with 11 bases between the two germline ends. CDR3 residues: CSARRRDRGYTF. The CDR3 DNA is TGCAGTGCTAGACGCAGGGACCGTGGCTACACCTTC.

The rearrangement uses TRBV28 and TRBJ1-2, with unresolved D. This CDR3 comprises 13 residues. The germline CDR1 and CDR2 sequences are MDHEN and SYDVKM. V lost 2 bases and J 7 bases, leaving 11 bases between the germline ends. As DNA, the CDR3 is TGTGCCAGCAGTTTACGAGGGTCCCTTGGCTACACCTTC. Amino acid sequence: CASSLRGSLGYTF.

The genes are TRBV9 and TRBJ1-2; a possible D gene is TRBD1 (5 bases). This CDR3 has 16 residues. The ends were cut back, 3 bases at V and 8 bases at J, with 23 bases in the middle. Germline V lookup: CDR1 SGDLS, CDR2 YYNGEE. The CDR3 DNA follows: TGTGCCAGCAGCGCCCCGGGGCAGGGAGGCCCTAGGGGCTACACCTTC. Its translation is CASSAPGQGGPRGYTF.

V gene TRBV27 combines with J gene TRBJ1-2; 9 bases map to TRBD1. CDR1 and CDR2 from the germline V gene are MNHEY and SMNVEV (reference sequence). CDR3 size: 15 residues. Unmatched junction bases numbered 8, after V lost 5 bases and J lost 4 bases. The CDR3 region is CASSGNDRGAYGYTF. The DNA of the CDR3 is TGTGCCAGCAGTGGGAACGACAGGGGGGCCTATGGCTACACCTTC.

J is TRBJ2-7 and V is TRBV18; D possibly matches TRBD1 or TRBD2 (5 bases each). The end of the DNA aligns better with TRBJ2-5, so the J call may be wrong. The CDR3 totals 15 residues. Per germline, CDR1 KGHSH and CDR2 LQKENI. CDR3 amino acids: CASSPGTARAETQYF. Written as DNA, the CDR3 is TGTGCCAGCTCACCGGGGACGGCAAGGGCAGAGACCCAGTACTTC.

This clonotype was observed many times. This CDR3 reads CASRVRGSGGTDTQYF. In DNA form, the CDR3 reads TGTGCCAGCAGGGTCAGGGGTTCTGGTGGCACAGATACGCAGTATTTT. The J gene is TRBJ2-3, the V gene TRBV5-8, with a weak D call TRBD1 (6 bases). The CDR3 is 16 amino acids. Germline assignment: CDR1 SGHTS and CDR2 YDEGEE. Trimming took off 5 bases at V and 1 base at J, with 17 bases between the two ends.

In its sample, this clonotype was seen many times. The rearrangement links TRBV6-6 to TRBJ1-2; weak D call: TRBD1 (6 bases). The CDR3 sequence is 13 residues long. In germline, CDR1 is MNHNY, CDR2 SVGAGI (reference sequence). V was shortened by 2 bases and J by 4 bases, with 8 bases between the two germline ends. CDR3 residues: CASSYVDSYGYTF. Written as DNA, the CDR3 is TGTGCCAGCAGTTACGTGGACAGCTATGGCTACACCTTC.

This clonotype was detected a few times. This chain joins TRBV7-3 and TRBJ1-2; TRBD1 agrees at 8 bases. The V gene's germline CDR1 is SGHTA and CDR2 FQGTGA. This CDR3 is 15 amino acids long. The ends lost 5 bases at V and 3 bases at J; junction bases unmatched: 8. CDR3 DNA: TGTGCCAGCAGCCCCGGGGCAGGGGGCGACTATGGCTACACCTTC. It encodes CASSPGAGGDYGYTF.

This clonotype has more than one count but fewer than ten. The gene calls are TRBV24-1 and TRBJ2-5, with 9 bases that match TRBD1. Germline assignment: CDR1 KGHDR and CDR2 SFDVKD. Trimming took 0 bases from V and 11 from J; bases not matched to a gene: 9. This CDR3 comprises 15 residues. The CDR3 coding sequence is TGTGCCACCAGTGATTTGGGGGGACAGGGCAATGAGCAGTACTTC. Translation gives CATSDLGGQGNEQYF.

The chain joins TRBV28 to TRBJ2-3, with D tentatively TRBD1 (6 bases). Germline V gene sequence: CDR1 MDHEN, CDR2 SYDVKM. The CDR3 extends over 13 amino acids. The V and J ends lost 6 bases and 4 bases respectively, with 11 bases between them. In DNA, the CDR3 is TGTGCCAGCAGGGACAGTGGGGCAGATACGCAGTATTTT. Its protein is CASRDSGADTQYF.

CDR3 coding DNA: TGTGCCAGCCGGTGGGTGACTAGCGGGGGGCGCACAGATACGCAGTATTTT. It encodes CASRWVTSGGRTDTQYF. J is TRBJ2-3 and V is TRBV6-2 or TRBV6-3, with 13 positions matching TRBD2. The V gene end was trimmed by 8 bases and the J gene end by 1 base; junction bases not matched to a gene: 9. CDR1 MNHEY and CDR2 SVGEGT come from the germline V gene. The CDR3 sequence is 17 residues long.

This clonotype has just one count. A much bigger clone sits one base away, suggesting this may be a read error. The chain joins TRBV11-2 to TRBJ2-1, with TRBD2 matching 7 bases. This CDR3 comprises 14 residues. The trim removed 8 bases at V and 10 bases at J, leaving 14 bases unmatched. Germline-derived CDR1 and CDR2 are SGHAT and FQNNGV. CDR3 region: CASGVGRGYYEQFF. The CDR3 DNA reads TGTGCCAGCGGGGTAGGGAGGGGATATTACGAGCAGTTCTTC.

V and J are TRBV29-1 and TRBJ2-1; 8 nucleotides agree with TRBD1. Germline lookup yields CDR1 SQVTM and CDR2 ANQGSEA. This CDR3 spans 14 amino acids. J gave up 6 bases and V 4 bases, and 8 bases lay outside the gene matches. As DNA, the CDR3 is TGCAGCGTTGGTGACAGGGGCCTCCTCAATGAGCAGTTCTTC. Translation gives CSVGDRGLLNEQFF.

Remarks on this clonotype: A much larger clone differs from this one at a single base, so this may be a read error. The CDR3 sequence: CSGDVTTNIQYF. CDR3 in DNA: TGCAGCGGTGATGTTACTACAAACATTCAGTACTTC. The rearrangement joins TRBV29-1 to TRBJ2-4; D remains ambiguous. Trimming stripped 7 bases from V and 6 bases from J, with 13 bases between. This CDR3 has 12 amino acids. Looked up from germline, CDR1 is SQVTM and CDR2 is ANQGSEA. Combining the CDR3 with reference TRBV29-1 and TRBJ2-4 gives the whole variable domain SAVISQKPSRDICQRGTSLTIQCQVDSQVTMMFWYRQQPGQSLTLIATANQGSEATYESGFVIDKFPISRPNLTFSTLTVSNMSPEDSSIYLCSGDVTTNIQYFGAGTRLSVL.